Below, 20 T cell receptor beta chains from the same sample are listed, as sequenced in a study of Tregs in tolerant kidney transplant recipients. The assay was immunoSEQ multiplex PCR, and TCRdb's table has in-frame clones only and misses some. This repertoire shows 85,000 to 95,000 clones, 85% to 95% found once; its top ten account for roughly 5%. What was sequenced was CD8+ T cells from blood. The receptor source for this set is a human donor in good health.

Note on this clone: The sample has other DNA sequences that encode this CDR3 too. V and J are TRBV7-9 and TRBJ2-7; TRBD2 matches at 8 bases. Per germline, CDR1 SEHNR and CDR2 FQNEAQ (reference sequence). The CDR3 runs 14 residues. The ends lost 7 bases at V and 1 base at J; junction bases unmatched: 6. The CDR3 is CASTPSGPSYEQYF. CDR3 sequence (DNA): TGTGCCAGCACACCTAGCGGGCCTTCCTACGAGCAGTACTTC.

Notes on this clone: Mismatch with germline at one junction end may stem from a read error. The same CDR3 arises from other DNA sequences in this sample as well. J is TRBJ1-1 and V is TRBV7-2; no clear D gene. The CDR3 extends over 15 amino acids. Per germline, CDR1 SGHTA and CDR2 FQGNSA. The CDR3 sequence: CASSLEVVPNTEAFF. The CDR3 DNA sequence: TGTGCCAGCAGCTTAGAGGTGGTCCCGAACACTGAAGCTTTTTTT.

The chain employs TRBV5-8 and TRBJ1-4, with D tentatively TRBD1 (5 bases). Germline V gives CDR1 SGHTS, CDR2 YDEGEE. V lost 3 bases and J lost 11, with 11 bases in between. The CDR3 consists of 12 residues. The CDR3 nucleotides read TGTGCCAGCAGCTGGGGGGGGGTGAAACTGTTTTTT. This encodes CASSWGGVKLFF.

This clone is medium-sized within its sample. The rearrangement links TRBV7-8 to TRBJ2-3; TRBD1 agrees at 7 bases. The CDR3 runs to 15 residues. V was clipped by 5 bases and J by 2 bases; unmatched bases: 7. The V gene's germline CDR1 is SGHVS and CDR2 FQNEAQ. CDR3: CASSVHRGPTDTQYF. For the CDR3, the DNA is TGTGCCAGCAGCGTCCACAGGGGCCCCACAGATACGCAGTATTTT.

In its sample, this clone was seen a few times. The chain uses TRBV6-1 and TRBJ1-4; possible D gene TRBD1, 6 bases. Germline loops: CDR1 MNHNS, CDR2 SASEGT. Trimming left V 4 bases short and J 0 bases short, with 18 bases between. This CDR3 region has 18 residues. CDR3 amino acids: CASSALSGEGATNEKLFF. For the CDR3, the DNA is TGTGCCAGCAGTGCCCTTTCCGGAGAGGGGGCAACTAATGAAAAACTGTTTTTT.

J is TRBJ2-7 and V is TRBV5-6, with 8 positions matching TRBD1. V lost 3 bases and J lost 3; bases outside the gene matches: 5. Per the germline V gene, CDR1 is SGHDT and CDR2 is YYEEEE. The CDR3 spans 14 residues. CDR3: CASSWRTGFYEQYF. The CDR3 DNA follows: TGTGCCAGCAGCTGGAGGACAGGGTTCTACGAGCAGTACTTC.

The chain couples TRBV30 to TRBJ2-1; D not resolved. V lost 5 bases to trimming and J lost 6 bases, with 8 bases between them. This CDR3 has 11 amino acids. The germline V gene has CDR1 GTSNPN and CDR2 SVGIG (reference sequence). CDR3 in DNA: TGTGCCTGGGGGTCGTCCAATGAGCAGTTCTTC. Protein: CAWGSSNEQFF. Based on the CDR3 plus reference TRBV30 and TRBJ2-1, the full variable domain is SQTIHQWPATLVQPVGSPLSLECTVEGTSNPNLYWYRQAAGRGLQLLFYSVGIGQISSEVPQNLSASRPQDRQFILSSKKLLLSDSGFYLCAWGSSNEQFFGPGTRLTVL.

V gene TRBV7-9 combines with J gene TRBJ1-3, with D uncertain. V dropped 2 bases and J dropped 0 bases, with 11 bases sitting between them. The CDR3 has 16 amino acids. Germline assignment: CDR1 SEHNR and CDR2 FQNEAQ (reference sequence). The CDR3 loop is CASSLPAASSGNTIYF. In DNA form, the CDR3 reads TGTGCCAGCAGCTTACCCGCGGCGAGCTCTGGAAACACCATATATTTT. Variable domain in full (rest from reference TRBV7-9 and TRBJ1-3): DTGVSQNPRHKITKRGQNVTFRCDPISEHNRLYWYRQTLGQGPEFLTYFQNEAQLEKSRLLSDRFSAERPKGSFSTLEIQRTEQGDSAMYLCASSLPAASSGNTIYFGEGSWLTVV.

CDR3 nucleotide sequence: TGTGCCAGCATTTCGGGACTAGAGGGGTTAAACGCCGGGGAGCTGTTTTTT. It is translated as CASISGLEGLNAGELFF. The chain carries TRBV2 and TRBJ2-2; TRBD2 matches 8 bases. The V and J ends lost 7 bases and 6 bases, in that order; junction bases with no gene match: 16. This CDR3 contains 17 residues. Per germline, CDR1 SNHLY and CDR2 FYNNEI.

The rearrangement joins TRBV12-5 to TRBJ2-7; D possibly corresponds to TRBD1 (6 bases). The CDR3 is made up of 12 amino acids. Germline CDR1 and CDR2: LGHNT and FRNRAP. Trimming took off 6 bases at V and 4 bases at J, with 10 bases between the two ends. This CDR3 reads CASGSQGYEQYF. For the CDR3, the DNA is TGTGCTAGTGGGTCACAGGGTTACGAGCAGTACTTC. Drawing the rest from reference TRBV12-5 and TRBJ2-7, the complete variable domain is DARVTQTPRHKVTEMGQEVTMRCQPILGHNTVFWYRQTMMQGLELLAYFRNRAPLDDSGMPKDRFSAEMPDATLATLKIQPSEPRDSAVYFCASGSQGYEQYFGPGTRLTVT.

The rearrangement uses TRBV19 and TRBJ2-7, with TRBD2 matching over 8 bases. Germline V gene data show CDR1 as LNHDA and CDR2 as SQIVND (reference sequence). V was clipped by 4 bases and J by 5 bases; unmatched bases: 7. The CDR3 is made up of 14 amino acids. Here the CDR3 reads CASSTAGGINEQYF. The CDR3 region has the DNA TGTGCCAGTAGTACCGCGGGGGGTATAAACGAGCAGTACTTC.

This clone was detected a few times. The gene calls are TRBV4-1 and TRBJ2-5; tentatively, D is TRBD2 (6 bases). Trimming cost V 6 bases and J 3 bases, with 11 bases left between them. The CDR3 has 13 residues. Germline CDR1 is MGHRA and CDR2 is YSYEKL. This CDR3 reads CASSPAGKETQYF. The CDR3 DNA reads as TGCGCCAGCAGTCCGGCGGGAAAAGAGACCCAGTACTTC.

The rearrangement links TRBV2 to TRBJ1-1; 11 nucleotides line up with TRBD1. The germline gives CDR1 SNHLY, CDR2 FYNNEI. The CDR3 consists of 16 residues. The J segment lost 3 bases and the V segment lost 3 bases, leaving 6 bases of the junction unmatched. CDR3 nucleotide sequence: TGTGCCAGCAGTGATAGGACAGGGGGCGAGGACACTGAAGCTTTCTTT. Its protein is CASSDRTGGEDTEAFF.

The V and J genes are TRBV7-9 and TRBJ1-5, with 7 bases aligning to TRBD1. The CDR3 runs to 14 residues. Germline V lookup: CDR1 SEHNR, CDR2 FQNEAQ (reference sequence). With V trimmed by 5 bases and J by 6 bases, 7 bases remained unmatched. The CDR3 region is CASSPGTVGQPQHF. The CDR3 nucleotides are TGTGCCAGCAGCCCGGGGACAGTGGGTCAGCCCCAGCATTTT.

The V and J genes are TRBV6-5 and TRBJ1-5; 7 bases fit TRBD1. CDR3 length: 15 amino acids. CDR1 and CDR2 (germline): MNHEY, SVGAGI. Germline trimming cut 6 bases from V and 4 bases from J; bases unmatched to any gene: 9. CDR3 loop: CASRRNTGANQPQHF. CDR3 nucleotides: TGTGCCAGCAGAAGGAATACAGGGGCTAATCAGCCCCAGCATTTT.

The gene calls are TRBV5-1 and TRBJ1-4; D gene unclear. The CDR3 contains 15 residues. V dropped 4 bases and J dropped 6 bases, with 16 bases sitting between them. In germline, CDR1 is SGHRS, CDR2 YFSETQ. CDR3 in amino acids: CASSPGEGIHEKLFF. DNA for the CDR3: TGCGCCAGCAGCCCCGGGGAAGGGATCCATGAAAAACTGTTTTTT.

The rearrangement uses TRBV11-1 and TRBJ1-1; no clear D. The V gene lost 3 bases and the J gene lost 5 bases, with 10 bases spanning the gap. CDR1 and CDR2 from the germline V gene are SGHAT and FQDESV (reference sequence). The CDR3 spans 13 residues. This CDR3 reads CASSFSRPTEAFF. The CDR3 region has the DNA TGTGCCAGCAGCTTCAGCAGACCGACTGAAGCTTTCTTT.

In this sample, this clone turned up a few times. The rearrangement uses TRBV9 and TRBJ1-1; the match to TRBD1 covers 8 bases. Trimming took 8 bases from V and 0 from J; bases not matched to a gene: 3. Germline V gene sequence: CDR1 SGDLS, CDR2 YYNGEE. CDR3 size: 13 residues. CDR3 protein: CASKQGVNTEAFF. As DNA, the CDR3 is TGTGCCAGTAAACAGGGGGTGAACACTGAAGCTTTCTTT.

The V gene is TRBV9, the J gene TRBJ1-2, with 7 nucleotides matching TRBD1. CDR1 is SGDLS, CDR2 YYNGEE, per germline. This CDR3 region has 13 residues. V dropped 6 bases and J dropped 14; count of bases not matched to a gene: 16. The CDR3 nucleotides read TGTGCCAGCAAGGTAGGGGGCGAGGGAAGTATGACCTTC. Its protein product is CASKVGGEGSMTF.

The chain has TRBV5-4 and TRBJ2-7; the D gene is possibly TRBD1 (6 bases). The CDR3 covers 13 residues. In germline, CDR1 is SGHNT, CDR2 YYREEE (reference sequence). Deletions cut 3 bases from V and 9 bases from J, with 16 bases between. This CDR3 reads CASSSRTQGRQYF. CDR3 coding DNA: TGTGCCAGCAGCTCGCGGACACAGGGCCGGCAGTACTTC.